The 24 T cell receptor beta chains reported below all come from one sample, sequenced in a study of lymphopenia after photon versus proton radiotherapy. Profiling relied on immunoSEQ multiplex PCR, and the TCRdb table lists in-frame clones only, not all of them. Of tens of thousands of clones in the sample, 89% were seen once. Sequenced here: peripheral blood, sampled from a patient treated with proton-based radiotherapy. The receptors shown here come from a woman between 70 and 85 years old with pancreatic cancer. Some clones in this sample may be carry-over from other donors' samples.

The CDR3 protein is CASSLDRGDTQYF. The CDR3 nucleotides read TGTGCCAGCAGCTTAGATAGAGGGGATACGCAGTATTTT. The chain links TRBV11-2 to TRBJ2-3; possibly TRBD2 for D (5 bases). Per the germline V gene, CDR1 is SGHAT and CDR2 is FQNNGV. V lost 0 bases, J lost 6 bases, and 7 bases lay in between. There are 13 residues in the CDR3.

The rearrangement uses TRBV18 and TRBJ2-3; 9 bases fit TRBD2. V lost 3 bases to trimming and J lost 0 bases; unmatched junction nucleotides: 7. This CDR3 spans 17 amino acids. Germline V CDR1 and CDR2: KGHSH, LQKENI. The CDR3 DNA reads TGTGCCAGCTCACCCGCACTGGCGGGAGGGAGCACAGATACGCAGTATTTT. This gives the protein CASSPALAGGSTDTQYF.

This chain connects TRBV27 to TRBJ1-6, with D possibly being TRBD1 (5 bases). Trimming took off 2 bases at V and 5 bases at J, with 13 bases between the two ends. The CDR3 has 16 residues. Germline-derived CDR1 and CDR2 are MNHEY and SMNVEV (reference sequence). The CDR3 bases are TGTGCCAGCAGTTTAATAGCAGGGCGCGATAATTCACCCCTCCACTTT. Translated: CASSLIAGRDNSPLHF.

This rearrangement joins TRBV27 to TRBJ2-6; D is possibly TRBD1 (5 bases). Trimming left V 1 base short and J 0 bases short, with 10 bases between. The CDR3 has 17 amino acids. CDR1 MNHEY and CDR2 SMNVEV come from the germline V gene (reference sequence). This CDR3 is CASSLWKGSSGANVLTF. The CDR3 bases are TGTGCCAGCAGTTTATGGAAGGGGTCCTCTGGGGCCAACGTCCTGACTTTC.

The chain carries TRBV10-3 and TRBJ2-3, with TRBD1 as a possible D gene (6 bases). From germline, CDR1 is ENHRY and CDR2 SYGVKD. The V end lost 6 bases, the J end lost 2 bases, and 12 bases lay between the germline ends. This CDR3 has 14 amino acids. CDR3 bases: TGTGCCATCAGCCTTGACAGGCACACAGATACGCAGTATTTT. Translated, it gives CAISLDRHTDTQYF.

This chain links TRBV7-9 with TRBJ1-1; D possibly corresponds to TRBD1 (6 bases). This CDR3 spans 16 amino acids. With 2 bases removed from V and 0 bases from J, the gap between germline ends came to 13 bases. Germline CDR1 reads SEHNR; CDR2 reads FQNEAQ (reference sequence). In DNA form, the CDR3 reads TGTGCCAGCAGCTTATTTAGGGGGACGGTGAACACTGAAGCTTTCTTT. Protein: CASSLFRGTVNTEAFF. Full variable domain (remainder filled in from reference TRBV7-9 and TRBJ1-1): DTGVSQNPRHKITKRGQNVTFRCDPISEHNRLYWYRQTLGQGPEFLTYFQNEAQLEKSRLLSDRFSAERPKGSFSTLEIQRTEQGDSAMYLCASSLFRGTVNTEAFFGQGTRLTVV.

V gene TRBV4-2 combines with J gene TRBJ1-2; possible D gene TRBD1, 6 bases. The germline V and J ends were trimmed by 0 bases and 1 base, with 15 bases remaining between them. The length of the CDR3 is 17 residues. Per germline, CDR1 LGHNA and CDR2 YNFKEQ. The CDR3, as DNA: TGTGCCAGCAGCCAAGATAGGCAGGGGAAAGATAACTATGGCTACACCTTC. Translating it yields CASSQDRQGKDNYGYTF.

The chain has TRBV7-2 and TRBJ2-5; 7 positions agree with TRBD1. Trimming at V came to 4 bases and at J to 1 base, leaving 3 bases not matched to a gene. The CDR3 has 14 amino acids. Germline CDR1 reads SGHTA; CDR2 reads FQGNSA. The CDR3 nucleotides are TGTGCCAGCAGCTCACAGGGGTTCCAAGAGACCCAGTACTTC. As protein: CASSSQGFQETQYF.

The chain is built from TRBV28 and TRBJ1-5; 8 nucleotides line up with TRBD1. V shed 5 bases, J shed 4 bases, and the junction held 22 bases outside the gene matches. CDR3 length: 20 amino acids. Germline values: CDR1 MDHEN, CDR2 SYDVKM. CDR3 DNA: TGTGCCAGCAGTAGACCCCTGGGCCGGGGGCAGGGGGCCGGTAATCAGCCCCAGCATTTT. Translating it yields CASSRPLGRGQGAGNQPQHF.

The chain employs TRBV28 and TRBJ2-6; D might be TRBD1 (5 bases). With 5 bases removed from V and 0 bases from J, the gap between germline ends came to 11 bases. Germline V gives CDR1 MDHEN, CDR2 SYDVKM. The CDR3 contains 16 residues. This CDR3 is CASSTSDSSGANVLTF. The CDR3, as DNA: TGTGCCAGCAGTACATCCGACAGCTCTGGGGCCAACGTCCTGACTTTC.

This clone appeared a single time. The chain combines TRBV2 with TRBJ2-3; perhaps TRBD1 as D (7 bases). CDR1 SNHLY and CDR2 FYNNEI come from the germline V gene. The length of the CDR3 is 18 residues. The V and J ends lost 9 bases and 0 bases respectively, with 25 bases between them. CDR3 DNA sequence: TGTGCCAGTAAAACAGGGGCATGGGGGGACTCTAGCACAGATACGCAGTATTTT. Translation gives CASKTGAWGDSSTDTQYF.

This clone came up a few times. The chain recombines TRBV7-3 with TRBJ2-1; D may match TRBD1 or TRBD2 (5 bases each). Trimming stripped 1 base from V and 8 bases from J, with 15 bases between. The CDR3 spans 15 residues. The germline V gene has CDR1 SGHTA and CDR2 FQGTGA. The CDR3 spells CASSLRGSGSDEQFF. The CDR3 coding sequence is TGTGCCAGCAGCTTAAGGGGGAGTGGTAGCGATGAGCAGTTCTTC.

This chain joins TRBV15 and TRBJ1-5; perhaps TRBD1 as D (6 bases). CDR3 size: 15 residues. Germline CDR1 reads LNHNV; CDR2 reads YYDKDF (reference sequence). V was pared by 5 bases and J by 3 bases, with 14 bases between. CDR3 amino acids: CATSQKTGYNQPQHF. In DNA, the CDR3 is TGTGCCACCAGCCAAAAAACAGGGTACAATCAGCCCCAGCATTTT.

V and J are TRBV7-2 and TRBJ1-5, with 8 nucleotides matching TRBD1. Germline CDR1 reads SGHTA; CDR2 reads FQGNSA. CDR3 length: 15 amino acids. Unmatched junction bases numbered 1, after V lost 3 bases and J lost 0 bases. CDR3 amino acids: CASSFGQGSNQPQHF. CDR3 nucleotide sequence: TGTGCCAGCAGCTTCGGACAGGGTAGCAATCAGCCCCAGCATTTT. The variable domain in full, with the rest retrieved from reference TRBV7-2 and TRBJ1-5, is GAGVSQSPSNKVTEKGKDVELRCDPISGHTALYWYRQSLGQGLEFLIYFQGNSAPDKSGLPSDRFSAERTGGSVSTLTIQRTQQEDSAVYLCASSFGQGSNQPQHFGDGTRLSIL.

The genes are TRBV6-1 and TRBJ1-3; D unclear. The CDR3 runs 13 residues. The germline V gene encodes CDR1 MNHNS and CDR2 SASEGT. V was clipped by 0 bases and J by 4 bases, with 4 bases between them. The CDR3 sequence is CASSEAPGNTIYF. The CDR3 coding sequence is TGTGCCAGCAGTGAAGCCCCCGGAAACACCATATATTTT.

Of note for this clone: The CDR3 does not end in the conserved phenylalanine or tryptophan, so this is likely a read error. The chain carries TRBV9 and TRBJ1-2; D not certain. The CDR3 is 13 residues long. V shed 6 bases and J shed 1 base, with 10 bases lying between them. Per germline, CDR1 SGDLS and CDR2 YYNGEE. The CDR3: CASTHTGNYGYTS. For the CDR3, the DNA is TGTGCCAGCACCCACACGGGTAACTATGGCTACACCTCC.

In its sample, this clone was seen a few times. The chain has TRBV29-1 and TRBJ1-1, with D tentatively TRBD1 (6 bases). The V gene's germline CDR1 is SQVTM and CDR2 ANQGSEA. This CDR3 is built from 13 residues. With 4 bases removed from V and 0 bases from J, the gap between germline ends came to 9 bases. CDR3 protein: CSVGQAMNTEAFF. In DNA form, the CDR3 reads TGCAGCGTTGGACAGGCTATGAACACTGAAGCTTTCTTT.

The V and J genes are TRBV27 and TRBJ1-2; perhaps TRBD1 as D (6 bases). V lost 5 bases and J lost 0, with 13 bases in between. The germline V gene encodes CDR1 MNHEY and CDR2 SMNVEV (reference sequence). The length of the CDR3 is 15 residues. CDR3 sequence: CASSRTGIANYGYTF. The CDR3 region has the DNA TGTGCCAGCAGTAGAACAGGGATAGCTAACTATGGCTACACCTTC.

The sample holds one count of this clone. V gene TRBV19 combines with J gene TRBJ1-3, with D unresolved. The length of the CDR3 is 14 residues. From germline, CDR1 is LNHDA and CDR2 SQIVND (reference sequence). Trimming removed 7 bases at V and 0 bases at J, with 10 bases between. The CDR3 region has the DNA TGTGCCAGTACCCCGACGTCCTCTGGAAACACCATATATTTT. It yields the protein CASTPTSSGNTIYF. Filled out from reference TRBV19 and TRBJ1-3, the complete variable domain reads DGGITQSPKYLFRKEGQNVTLSCEQNLNHDAMYWYRQDPGQGLRLIYYSQIVNDFQKGDIAEGYSVSREKKESFPLTVTSAQKNPTAFYLCASTPTSSGNTIYFGEGSWLTVV.

The chain couples TRBV9 to TRBJ1-1; D gene uncertain. CDR3 length: 15 residues. Germline-derived CDR1 and CDR2 are SGDLS and YYNGEE. V was clipped by 0 bases and J by 7 bases, with 16 bases between them. The CDR3 spells CASSVASGNRGEAFF. The CDR3 DNA reads as TGTGCCAGCAGCGTAGCTTCGGGGAACCGGGGTGAAGCTTTCTTT. Filled out from reference TRBV9 and TRBJ1-1, the complete variable domain reads DSGVTQTPKHLITATGQRVTLRCSPRSGDLSVYWYQQSLDQGLQFLIQYYNGEERAKGNILERFSAQQFPDLHSELNLSSLELGDSALYFCASSVASGNRGEAFFGQGTRLTVV.

The V gene is TRBV30, the J gene TRBJ1-5; a weak D match, TRBD1 (6 bases). Deletions cut 2 bases from V and 3 bases from J, with 14 bases between. This CDR3 has 15 residues. Germline V gene lookup returns CDR1 GTSNPN and CDR2 SVGIG (reference sequence). CDR3 protein: CAWSRGADANQPQHF. The CDR3 nucleotides are TGTGCCTGGAGTCGGGGGGCGGATGCCAATCAGCCCCAGCATTTT. Complete variable domain (other parts from reference TRBV30 and TRBJ1-5): SQTIHQWPATLVQPVGSPLSLECTVEGTSNPNLYWYRQAAGRGLQLLFYSVGIGQISSEVPQNLSASRPQDRQFILSSKKLLLSDSGFYLCAWSRGADANQPQHFGDGTRLSIL.

Note on this clone: The junction shows a germline mismatch at one end, possibly a read error. The V call is TRBV4-1, the J call TRBJ1-2, with D tentatively TRBD1 (5 bases). Germline lookup yields CDR1 MGHRA and CDR2 YSYEKL. This CDR3 comprises 18 residues. CDR3 sequence: CASSQDSRAGSHNHGYPF. CDR3 coding DNA: TGCGCCAGCAGCCAAGATTCTCGGGCAGGGTCCCATAACCATGGCTACCCCTTC.

V is TRBV10-2 and J is TRBJ1-2; D is perhaps TRBD1 (5 bases). The V end was cut by 2 bases, the J end by 8 bases, with 18 bases between. Germline CDR1 WSHSY, CDR2 SAAADI. The CDR3 covers 15 residues. CDR3 loop: CASSETPGTGRGYTF. The CDR3 DNA reads as TGCGCCAGCAGTGAGACTCCGGGGACGGGGAGAGGCTACACCTTC.

This chain links TRBV19 with TRBJ1-4; 8 bases match TRBD1. Trimming took 3 bases from V and 7 from J; bases not matched to a gene: 16. The CDR3 covers 18 residues. CDR1 is LNHDA and CDR2 is SQIVND in the germline V gene (reference sequence). In nucleotides, the CDR3 is TGTGCCAGTAGTATTATCCCCTCCTCGCAGGGGGCTAGTGAAAAACTGTTTTTT. Residues: CASSIIPSSQGASEKLFF.